The 17 T cell receptor beta chains below all came from one sample that was sequenced in a study of OX40 agonist ivuxolimab in advanced cancers. Only in-frame clones appear in the TCRdb table, and some are missing; sequencing was by immunoSEQ multiplex PCR. Of about 62,000 clones in the sample, 90% to 95% were seen once. This sample comprised CD4+ or CD8+ T cells sorted from blood, obtained in a trial of the OX40 agonist ivuxolimab. The receptor source for this set is an adult with an advanced solid tumor such as melanoma, head and neck, liver or kidney cancer.

This chain connects TRBV27 to TRBJ2-4, with D hard to call. Per the germline V gene, CDR1 is MNHEY and CDR2 is SMNVEV (reference sequence). The CDR3 consists of 13 residues. V was shortened by 10 bases and J by 0 bases, with 10 bases between the two germline ends. CDR3 sequence reads: CATTDIAKNIQYF. CDR3 coding DNA: TGTGCCACCACAGATATAGCCAAAAACATTCAGTACTTC.

The chain has TRBV30 and TRBJ2-2; D is perhaps TRBD1 or TRBD2 (5 bases each). Germline V gene lookup returns CDR1 GTSNPN and CDR2 SVGIG (reference sequence). V lost 4 bases and J 7 bases, leaving 10 bases between the germline ends. The CDR3 has 12 amino acids. The CDR3 DNA reads TGTGCCTGGACGAGGGGCGGCGGGGAGCTGTTTTTT. This encodes CAWTRGGGELFF.

The CDR3 region has the DNA TGTGCCAGCAGCTTAAGTGGCGGGAGGACCTACGAGCAGTACTTC. Amino acids: CASSLSGGRTYEQYF. V usage is TRBV7-9 and J usage is TRBJ2-7; 8 nucleotides align to TRBD2. The V gene end was trimmed by 2 bases and the J gene end by 2 bases; junction bases not matched to a gene: 5. In germline, CDR1 is SEHNR, CDR2 FQNEAQ (reference sequence). This CDR3 has 15 amino acids. Drawing the rest from reference TRBV7-9 and TRBJ2-7, the complete variable domain is DTGVSQNPRHKITKRGQNVTFRCDPISEHNRLYWYRQTLGQGPEFLTYFQNEAQLEKSRLLSDRFSAERPKGSFSTLEIQRTEQGDSAMYLCASSLSGGRTYEQYFGPGTRLTVT.

The J gene is TRBJ2-7, the V gene TRBV9, with 14 bases matching TRBD2. The CDR3 runs to 14 residues. Per germline, CDR1 SGDLS and CDR2 YYNGEE. After removal of 4 bases from V and 6 bases from J, the junction contained 3 bases not matched to a gene. The CDR3 sequence: CASSPGLAGVEQYF. The DNA for the CDR3 is TGTGCCAGCAGCCCGGGACTAGCGGGAGTCGAGCAGTACTTC.

The chain links TRBV29-1 to TRBJ2-7; D is ambiguous. Trimming took 1 base from V and 2 from J, leaving 6 bases between them. The CDR3 is made up of 12 amino acids. Germline CDR1 and CDR2: SQVTM and ANQGSEA. CDR3 residues: CSVEAATYEQYF. In nucleotides, the CDR3 is TGCAGCGTTGAAGCGGCCACCTACGAGCAGTACTTC.

The chain carries TRBV5-4 and TRBJ1-5; perhaps TRBD1 as D (5 bases). The CDR3 contains 17 residues. Germline V gives CDR1 SGHNT, CDR2 YYREEE (reference sequence). V was shortened by 4 bases and J by 2 bases, with 19 bases between the two germline ends. DNA of the CDR3: TGTGCCAGCAGCCCTCCGAGCGACAGAAGGGGCAATCAGCCCCAGCATTTT. Its translation: CASSPPSDRRGNQPQHF.

This clone was seen once. The V gene is TRBV11-1, the J gene TRBJ2-7; D may be TRBD1 (5 bases). CDR3 length equals 14 residues. Germline V lookup: CDR1 SGHAT, CDR2 FQDESV (reference sequence). The V end was cut by 1 base, the J end by 2 bases, with 9 bases between. The CDR3 coding sequence is TGTGCCAGCAGCTTAGGTTCAGGGACCTACGAGCAGTACTTC. This translates into CASSLGSGTYEQYF.

The rearrangement uses TRBV9 and TRBJ1-1; tentatively, D is TRBD1 (6 bases). V shed 2 bases and J shed 7 bases, with 12 bases lying between them. The CDR3 length is 13 residues. Germline V gene lookup returns CDR1 SGDLS and CDR2 YYNGEE. CDR3 sequence: CASSVGGGGEAFF. Written as DNA, the CDR3 is TGTGCCAGCAGCGTCGGGGGAGGGGGTGAAGCTTTCTTT.

This rearrangement joins TRBV7-3 to TRBJ2-5; D possibly corresponds to TRBD2 (6 bases). V lost 5 bases, J lost 4 bases, and 11 bases lay in between. CDR1 is SGHTA, CDR2 FQGTGA, per germline. The CDR3 contains 13 residues. The CDR3 DNA reads TGTGCCAGCAGCGGCAATAGCGGAGAGACCCAGTACTTC. Its protein product is CASSGNSGETQYF.

The chain uses TRBV9 and TRBJ2-3, with D perhaps being TRBD1 or TRBD2 (6 bases each). This CDR3 is built from 15 residues. CDR1 is SGDLS, CDR2 YYNGEE, per germline. V lost 0 bases and J lost 4, with 12 bases in between. The CDR3 DNA is TGTGCCAGCAGCGTAGGCGGGGCAGGGGCAGATACGCAGTATTTT. This encodes CASSVGGAGADTQYF.

This clone is a singleton in its sample. The chain is built from TRBV10-3 and TRBJ2-1, with 12 bases identical to TRBD2. Germline values: CDR1 ENHRY, CDR2 SYGVKD. Trimming took 2 bases from V and 4 from J; bases not matched to a gene: 9. This CDR3 region has 18 residues. CDR3 coding DNA: TGTGCCATCAGTGAGCCTTCCGCCGGGACTAGCGGGTACAATGAGCAGTTCTTC. This encodes CAISEPSAGTSGYNEQFF.

The CDR3 DNA sequence: TGTGCCAGCAGTTACGGTGTAGGCACCGGGGAGCTGTTTTTT. Its translation: CASSYGVGTGELFF. This chain connects TRBV6-5 to TRBJ2-2, with unresolved D. Germline values: CDR1 MNHEY, CDR2 SVGAGI. Between the trimmed V and J ends, which lost 2 bases and 4 bases, there was a span of 8 bases. This CDR3 spans 14 amino acids.

This chain uses TRBV2 with TRBJ2-1; no clear D. The germline V gene has CDR1 SNHLY and CDR2 FYNNEI. The CDR3 is made up of 13 amino acids. Trimming stripped 5 bases from V and 2 bases from J, with 7 bases between. Here the CDR3 DNA reads TGTGCCAGCAGTACCTCCACCTACAATGAGCAGTTCTTC. This encodes CASSTSTYNEQFF.

The V call is TRBV7-9, the J call TRBJ2-7; 13 bases map to TRBD2. Germline V gene sequence: CDR1 SEHNR, CDR2 FQNEAQ (reference sequence). V trimming: 6 bases; J trimming: 4 bases; junction bases outside the gene matches: 6. There are 15 residues in the CDR3. CDR3 amino acids: CASRKWTSGGYEQYF. The CDR3 bases are TGTGCCAGCAGGAAATGGACTAGCGGGGGATACGAGCAGTACTTC.

This rearrangement joins TRBV2 to TRBJ2-7; no definite D call. Per the germline V gene, CDR1 is SNHLY and CDR2 is FYNNEI. The CDR3 runs to 11 residues. Trimming stripped 7 bases from V and 0 bases from J, with 4 bases between. The CDR3: CASMDSYEQYF. CDR3 nucleotides: TGTGCCAGCATGGACTCCTACGAGCAGTACTTC.

This clone was observed once. The chain joins TRBV6-1 to TRBJ2-7; D is unclear. The V and J ends lost 1 base and 4 bases respectively, with 11 bases between them. Germline CDR1 reads MNHNS; CDR2 reads SASEGT. CDR3 size: 14 residues. The CDR3 DNA reads as TGTGCCAGCAGTGAAGGGCCTTCACCTTACGAGCAGTACTTC. Translation: CASSEGPSPYEQYF.

This clone was seen once. V gene TRBV10-1 combines with J gene TRBJ2-2; a weak D match, TRBD2 (5 bases). This CDR3 is built from 14 residues. The V end was cut by 7 bases, the J end by 0 bases, with 9 bases between. Per the germline V gene, CDR1 is WNHNN and CDR2 is SYGVQD (reference sequence). CDR3 sequence reads: CASKAGTNTGELFF. The CDR3 DNA sequence: TGCGCCAGCAAGGCGGGTACGAACACCGGGGAGCTGTTTTTT.